The 9 T cell receptor beta chains reported below all come from one sample, sequenced in a study of vaccination and CD4 T cells after COVID-19. Treatment reported: roughly 10-day PBMC culture with coronavirus spike peptide pools or control peptides (ViraFEST assay). Researchers used the Oncomine TCR Beta short-read assay to sequence DNA from cultured CD4+ T cells. TCRdb re-called the PCR reads with MiXCR, one entry per CDR3 protein. The table records around 8,200 distinct CDR3 sequences, around 70% of them present only once. Antigens of these TCRs are unknown. The sample consisted of CD4+ T cells from blood, cultured in vitro. The receptors originated from a human donor who had recovered from COVID-19.

This clonotype was seen a few times. The gene calls are TRBV20-1 and TRBJ2-2; perhaps TRBD1 as D (6 bases). This CDR3 spans 15 amino acids. Between the trimmed V and J ends, which lost 5 bases and 6 bases, there was a span of 19 bases. Germline-derived CDR1 and CDR2 are DFQATT and SNEGSKA (reference sequence). DNA of the CDR3: TGCAGTGCTCCCCTAGGGGGATATTTGGCCGGGGAGCTGTTTTTT. It translates to CSAPLGGYLAGELFF.

The CDR3 loop is CASSWTSFLPNSPLHF. The CDR3 DNA reads TGTGCCAGCAGCTGGACAAGCTTCTTACCCAATTCACCCCTCCACTTT. The chain links TRBV7-8 to TRBJ1-6; D is perhaps TRBD1 (5 bases). In germline, CDR1 is SGHVS, CDR2 FQNEAQ. The CDR3 has 16 residues. V was trimmed by 4 bases and J by 7 bases, leaving 17 bases between them.

This clonotype qualifies as medium-sized (0.01 to 0.1%). The chain carries TRBV7-2 and TRBJ2-7; the match to TRBD1 covers 10 bases. The CDR3 extends over 14 amino acids. Per germline, CDR1 SGHTA and CDR2 FQGNSA. V lost 5 bases, J lost 2 bases, and 3 bases stayed unmatched. CDR3 bases: TGTGCCAGCAGCGCCGGGACAGGGGCCTACGAGCAGTACTTC. This codes for CASSAGTGAYEQYF. Looking up the rest from reference TRBV7-2 and TRBJ2-7 gives the full variable domain: GAGVSQSPSNKVTEKGKDVELRCDPISGHTALYWYRQSLGQGLEFLIYFQGNSAPDKSGLPSDRFSAERTGGSVSTLTIQRTQQEDSAVYLCASSAGTGAYEQYFGPGTRLTVT.

The chain has TRBV15 and TRBJ1-6; D ambiguous. V shed 1 base and J shed 6 bases, with 7 bases lying between them. There are 14 residues in the CDR3. Germline V gene lookup returns CDR1 LNHNV and CDR2 YYDKDF (reference sequence). The CDR3 bases are TGTGCCACCAGCAGAGGCGTTTTTAATTCACCCCTCCACTTT. It translates to CATSRGVFNSPLHF.

The chain links TRBV29-1 to TRBJ2-7, with D uncertain. CDR1 SQVTM and CDR2 ANQGSEA come from the germline V gene. Deletions cut 4 bases from V and 2 bases from J, with 6 bases between. This CDR3 comprises 11 residues. In nucleotides, the CDR3 is TGCAGCGTTGCCTCCGCCTACGAGCAGTACTTC. Amino acids: CSVASAYEQYF.

The chain carries TRBV6-5 and TRBJ1-2; D not resolved. Trimming cost V 2 bases and J 9 bases, with 16 bases left between them. The length of the CDR3 is 14 residues. The germline CDR1 and CDR2 sequences are MNHEY and SVGAGI. DNA for the CDR3: TGTGCCAGCAGTTACGGGCAGGACCCCTGGAGCTACACCTTC. It encodes CASSYGQDPWSYTF.

The genes are TRBV21-1 and TRBJ1-2; the D call TRBD1 from the table was never checked on the DNA. TRBV21-1 is described as a pseudogene. This CDR3 region has 19 residues. The CDR3 bases are TGTGCCAGCAGGGAAGACCTGTCGACCCACGGGACGACCGAGTATGGCTACACCTTC. Its translation is CASREDLSTHGTTEYGYTF.

The V and J genes are TRBV7-2 and TRBJ2-1; TRBD2 matches at 10 bases. V was clipped by 5 bases and J by 5 bases; unmatched bases: 9. CDR3 length: 16 residues. Germline V gives CDR1 SGHTA, CDR2 FQGNSA. The CDR3 loop is CASSTGGTSVNNEQFF. Written as DNA, the CDR3 is TGTGCCAGCAGCACGGGGGGGACTAGCGTCAACAATGAGCAGTTCTTC.

The chain is built from TRBV6-1 and TRBJ1-2; D uncertain. Germline V gene sequence: CDR1 MNHNS, CDR2 SASEGT. V lost 2 bases, J lost 4 bases, and 8 bases lay in between. CDR3 length: 13 amino acids. CDR3 bases: TGTGCCAGCAGTGAAATAGGCACCTATGGCTACACCTTC. Amino acids: CASSEIGTYGYTF.